The text below deals with one TCR beta chain. The antigen is undetermined. V shed 1 base and J 6 bases; nucleotides not matched to a gene: 4. The CDR3 covers 16 residues. Germline V gene lookup returns CDR1 MNHEY and CDR2 SMNVEV (reference sequence). This sample is drawn from a study of beta chain features in type 1 diabetes. Across the whole study: What patients shared with healthy donors was a similar profile of age, gender and cell yields. Study results and caveats: Compared with healthy donors, patients appeared to share more similar naive, central memory and regulatory TCRB repertoires.

Investigators reverse transcribed all isolated RNA, so they sequenced expressed TCRB transcripts. There were millions of reads on average in the naive, central memory and regulatory T cell samples. Here immunoSEQ multiplex PCR was the method, and the copy in TCRdb shows in-frame clones only, minus some. The sample yields approximately 150,000 clones, 8.5% to 12% seen once. This chain uses TRBV27 with TRBJ2-1; 12 nucleotides match TRBD2. The TCR sequence derives from a man younger than 35 in good health. Material: naive CD4+ T cells from blood. CDR3 in amino acids: CASSLFLAGGFNEQFF. The DNA of the CDR3 is TGTGCCAGCAGTTTATTTCTAGCGGGGGGGTTCAATGAGCAGTTCTTC.